A selection of T cell receptor beta chains follows, all from one sample in a study of blood T cell repertoires in COVID-19. TCRdb's copy holds only in-frame clones and misses some; the assay was immunoSEQ multiplex PCR. The repertoire holds some 33,000 clones, with 88% as singletons. What was sequenced was peripheral blood. Receptor source: a human donor in a cohort sampled during active COVID-19. The CDR3 runs from the conserved cysteine through the conserved F or W. D genes are given only for firm matches. Size values are once, few and many counts, or a class for expanded clones, and some rows have none.

d_gene | j_gene | len | abundance | v_gene | CDR3aa | CDR3nt
. | TRBJ2-7 | 14 | . | TRBV10-1 | CASSPRGSTYEQYF | TGCGCCAGCAGTCCTAGGGGCAGTACTTACGAGCAGTACTTC
TRBD1 | TRBJ1-1 | 12 | once | TRBV12-3/TRBV12-4 | CASSSAGQGAFF | TGTGCCAGCAGTTCGGCCGGACAGGGCGCTTTCTTT
. | TRBJ2-1 | 14 | . | TRBV6-1 | CASSDTSGADEQFF | TGTGCCAGCAGTGACACCTCCGGTGCGGATGAGCAGTTCTTC
. | TRBJ2-2 | 15 | . | TRBV9 | CASSVVGQPTGELFF | TGTGCCAGCAGCGTAGTGGGGCAGCCGACCGGGGAGCTGTTTTTT
. | TRBJ1-5 | 14 | . | TRBV2 | CASSPQGLGQPQHF | TGTGCCAGCAGCCCTCAGGGTCTGGGTCAGCCCCAGCATTTT
. | TRBJ2-2 | 14 | few | TRBV19 | CATQTGYITGELFF | TGTGCCACCCAAACAGGGTACATCACCGGGGAGCTGTTTTTT
TRBD1 | TRBJ1-1 | 15 | . | TRBV19 | CASTLGQDRDPEAFF | TGTGCCAGTACCCTAGGGCAAGACAGGGACCCTGAAGCTTTCTTT
TRBD1 | TRBJ1-6 | 14 | few | TRBV3-1/TRBV3-2 | CASSHGTGGSPLHF | TGTGCCAGCAGCCATGGCACAGGGGGCTCACCCCTCCACTTT
TRBD2 | TRBJ2-7 | 13 | . | TRBV12-3/TRBV12-4 | CASSLRGGYEQYF | TGTGCCAGCAGTTTACGGGGGGGCTACGAGCAGTACTTC
. | TRBJ1-2 | 13 | . | TRBV18 | CASSPETNYGYTF | TGTGCCAGCTCACCAGAGACTAACTATGGCTACACCTTC
. | TRBJ2-4 | 11 | . | TRBV20-1 | CSARALNIQYF | TGCAGTGCTAGAGCTTTAAACATTCAGTACTTC
. | TRBJ2-6 | 15 | . | TRBV5-1 | CASSPDRSGANVLTF | TGCGCCAGCAGCCCAGACAGGTCCGGGGCCAACGTCCTGACTTTC
. | TRBJ1-2 | 16 | . | TRBV6-5 | CASSYSPRGLNYGYTF | TGTGCCAGCAGTTACTCCCCCAGGGGTCTAAACTATGGCTACACCTTC
TRBD1 | TRBJ2-7 | 17 | . | TRBV28 | CASSIPSPGQGTYEQYF | TGTGCCAGCAGTATACCCTCCCCGGGACAGGGTACCTACGAGCAGTACTTC
TRBD1 | TRBJ2-7 | 14 | . | TRBV6-5 | CASSYSQGANEQYF | TGTGCCAGCAGTTACTCCCAGGGGGCTAACGAGCAGTACTTC
TRBD1 | TRBJ1-1 | 15 | . | TRBV19 | CASSPAGGQGASAFF | TGTGCCAGTAGCCCGGCGGGGGGGCAGGGGGCGTCGGCTTTCTTT
. | TRBJ1-2 | 13 | . | TRBV6-5 | CASSYERFYGYTF | TGTGCCAGCAGTTACGAGAGATTCTATGGCTACACCTTC
TRBD2 | TRBJ2-5 | 15 | . | TRBV10-2 | CASSSSGGAGETQYF | TGCGCCAGCAGTTCAAGCGGGGGGGCCGGGGAGACCCAGTACTTC
TRBD2 | TRBJ2-4 | 18 | . | TRBV10-2 | CASSPALRGAYAKNIQYF | TGCGCCAGCAGTCCCGCCCTGCGGGGGGCCTATGCCAAAAACATTCAGTACTTC
TRBD1 | TRBJ2-3 | 13 | . | TRBV29-1 | CSVGFQGADTQYF | TGCAGCGTTGGGTTTCAGGGGGCAGATACGCAGTATTTT
. | TRBJ1-3 | 13 | . | TRBV7-3 | CASSLTTGNTIYF | TGTGCCAGCAGCTTAACGACAGGAAACACCATATATTTT
TRBD2 | TRBJ2-1 | 14 | . | TRBV2 | CASSELSAGDLEFF | TGTGCCAGCAGTGAACTTTCGGCGGGGGATTTAGAGTTCTTC
. | TRBJ1-2 | 12 | . | TRBV6-5 | CASTAGDYGYTF | TGTGCCAGCACGGCAGGGGACTATGGCTACACCTTC
TRBD1 | TRBJ1-2 | 14 | . | TRBV27 | CASSLAGQVYGYTF | TGTGCCAGCAGTTTAGCCGGACAGGTCTATGGCTACACCTTC
. | TRBJ2-1 | 13 | . | TRBV9 | CASSVTPDNEQFF | TGTGCCAGCAGCGTAACTCCTGACAATGAGCAGTTCTTC
. | TRBJ1-2 | 11 | . | TRBV29-1 | CSVDQDSRYTF | TGCAGCGTTGACCAGGACAGTCGCTACACCTTC
. | TRBJ1-2 | 14 | . | TRBV7-9 | CASSLGHLNYGYTF | TGTGCCAGCAGCTTAGGACACCTTAACTATGGCTACACCTTC
. | TRBJ2-1 | 14 | . | TRBV27 | CASSSFTSFYEQFF | TGTGCCAGCAGTTCCTTTACTAGTTTCTATGAGCAGTTCTTC
. | TRBJ2-2 | 14 | . | TRBV5-1 | CASSPAGDLGELFF | TGCGCCAGCAGCCCCGCAGGGGACCTCGGGGAGCTGTTTTTT
TRBD1 | TRBJ1-1 | 14 | . | TRBV13 | CASSSRDRGTEAFF | TGTGCCAGCAGCTCCCGGGACAGGGGTACTGAAGCTTTCTTT
. | TRBJ1-3 | 15 | . | TRBV7-9 | CASTEGGPGGNTIYF | TGTGCCAGCACCGAGGGGGGGCCGGGAGGAAACACCATATATTTT
TRBD1 | TRBJ2-5 | 15 | . | TRBV5-1 | CASSLAGTGEETQYF | TGCGCCAGCAGCTTGGCCGGGACAGGGGAAGAGACCCAGTACTTC
. | TRBJ1-5 | 13 | . | TRBV7-8 | CASSFKTSQPQHF | TGTGCCAGCAGCTTTAAGACATCCCAGCCCCAGCATTTT
. | TRBJ1-1 | 17 | once | TRBV21-1 | CASSKLLRTGKVKEAFF | TGTGCCAGCAGCAAATTATTGAGGACAGGAAAAGTAAAAGAGGCTTTCTTT
. | TRBJ1-2 | 13 | . | TRBV5-6 | CASSSGFNYGYTF | TGTGCCAGCAGCTCAGGGTTTAACTATGGCTACACCTTC
TRBD1 | TRBJ2-5 | 14 | . | TRBV5-1 | CASSLEGAGETQYF | TGCGCCAGCAGCTTGGAGGGGGCAGGGGAGACCCAGTACTTC
. | TRBJ2-2 | 13 | . | TRBV10-3 | CAIKGREAGELFF | TGTGCCATCAAGGGGCGCGAGGCCGGGGAGCTGTTTTTT
. | TRBJ2-2 | 16 | . | TRBV11-3 | CASSATGTGAAGELFF | TGTGCCAGCAGCGCTACCGGGACTGGGGCCGCCGGGGAGCTGTTTTTT
. | TRBJ1-6 | 16 | few | TRBV5-6 | CASSRLQGSYNSPLHF | TGTGCCAGCAGCCGACTACAGGGATCATATAATTCACCCCTCCACTTT
. | TRBJ1-2 | 12 | . | TRBV3-1/TRBV3-2 | CASVGGGYGYTF | TGTGCCAGCGTCGGGGGGGGCTATGGCTACACCTTC
. | TRBJ1-3 | 16 | . | TRBV5-4 | CASSLGGGGSGNTIYF | TGTGCCAGCAGCTTAGGGGGGGGCGGCTCTGGAAACACCATATATTTT
TRBD2 | TRBJ2-3 | 16 | . | TRBV18 | CATALGLAGSTDTQYF | TGTGCCACCGCGTTGGGACTAGCGGGAAGCACAGATACGCAGTATTTT
. | TRBJ1-5 | 15 | . | TRBV5-6 | CASSLAGGGNQPQHF | TGTGCCAGCAGCTTGGCGGGGGGAGGCAATCAGCCCCAGCATTTT
TRBD1 | TRBJ2-1 | 14 | . | TRBV27 | CASGWTGDPNEQFF | TGTGCCAGCGGGTGGACAGGGGACCCCAATGAGCAGTTCTTC
. | TRBJ1-1 | 13 | . | TRBV12-3/TRBV12-4 | CASSFTRNTEAFF | TGTGCCAGCAGTTTCACAAGGAACACTGAAGCTTTCTTT
. | TRBJ1-2 | 14 | . | TRBV13 | CASSSRTMLRGYTF | TGTGCCAGCAGCTCTCGTACCATGCTGCGGGGCTACACCTTC
TRBD1 | TRBJ2-3 | 16 | . | TRBV4-1 | CASSQEGTGYPHTQYF | TGCGCCAGCAGCCAAGAGGGGACAGGCTATCCTCATACGCAGTATTTT
. | TRBJ1-1 | 13 | . | TRBV28 | CASSRTMNTEAFF | TGTGCCAGCAGTCGCACTATGAACACTGAAGCTTTCTTT
. | TRBJ1-4 | 13 | . | TRBV6-5 | CASSAGTSEKLFF | TGTGCCAGCTCCGCCGGGACATCCGAAAAACTGTTTTTT
TRBD1 | TRBJ1-5 | 17 | . | TRBV12-5 | CASSPPVGDRSNQPQHF | TGTGCTAGTTCGCCACCGGTGGGGGACAGAAGCAATCAGCCCCAGCATTTT
. | TRBJ2-3 | 14 | . | TRBV7-9 | CASSQFGDSDTQYF | TGTGCCAGCAGCCAGTTCGGAGATTCAGATACGCAGTATTTT